The source of this T cell receptor beta chain is a study of regulatory T cells in long-lasting Graves disease. V lost 5 bases and J 3 bases, leaving 11 bases between the germline ends. The CDR3 extends over 13 amino acids. Arm-PCR of CDR3 regions and iRepertoire HTBI primers were used to build TCR beta libraries. TCRdb itself ran the multiplex PCR reads through MiXCR, one entry per CDR3 protein. The top ten clones hold around 40% of a sample with about 660,000 distinct CDR3 sequences, 25% to 30% of them seen once. This clonotype was observed a few times. Its antigen remains unknown. Described time point: persistent/refractory GD, antithyroid drugs over 5 years with positive TRAb. Making the TCR library involved RNA that had been extracted from PBMCs. Diagnoses of Graves' disease were made by American Thyroid Association guidelines. General study points: Favored usage of TRBV28, TRBJ1-2 and TRBJ2-5 was recorded in persistent disease.

The sequencing here drew on peripheral blood mononuclear cells (PBMCs), taken when the disease was refractory, from a patient treated with antithyroid drugs. The genes are TRBV12-3 or TRBV12-4 and TRBJ2-7, with D perhaps matching TRBD1 (6 bases). The TCR was taken from a female donor with Graves disease. The CDR3, as DNA: TGTGCCAGCAGTGGACAGAGAATCTACGAGCAGTACTTC. As protein: CASSGQRIYEQYF.